The 13 T cell receptor beta chains in this list originate from one sample, sequenced in a study of T cell repertoires in cytomegalovirus infection. The antigens these receptors bind are not known. TCRdb analysed the reads with MiXCR anew, one entry per CDR3 protein. The sample lists about half a million distinct CDR3 sequences, 33% occurring once. The starting material was cultured PBMCs, obtained from culture after CMV antigen stimulation. Receptor source: a human donor in good health (CMV status not recorded). Some clones in this sample may be carry-over from other donors' samples.

This clonotype was picked up many times. The chain combines TRBV11-2 with TRBJ1-6, with TRBD1 identical over 8 bases. Germline lookup yields CDR1 SGHAT and CDR2 FQNNGV. The CDR3 runs to 15 residues. Trimming cost V 5 bases and J 9 bases; bases outside gene matches: 9. Here the CDR3 DNA reads TGTGCCAGCAGCCCCCTCGGACAGGGATCTTCACCCCTCCACTTT. Translated, it gives CASSPLGQGSSPLHF.

This clonotype was observed a few times. CDR3 coding DNA: TGTGCCAGCGCAGGGGCTAGCACAGATACGCAGTATTTT. Encoded protein: CASAGASTDTQYF. The rearrangement joins TRBV7-3 to TRBJ2-3; D is possibly TRBD1 (6 bases). The V gene's germline CDR1 is SGHTA and CDR2 FQGTGA. Trimming left V 8 bases short and J 0 bases short, with 9 bases between. This CDR3 comprises 13 residues.

The rearrangement uses TRBV10-3 and TRBJ2-3; TRBD2 matches 9 bases. The CDR3 is 17 residues long. With V trimmed by 0 bases and J by 2 bases, 6 bases remained unmatched. The germline CDR1 and CDR2 sequences are ENHRY and SYGVKD. CDR3 amino acids: CAISESNLAGPTDTQYF. Written as DNA, the CDR3 is TGTGCCATCAGTGAGTCGAATCTAGCGGGACCCACAGATACGCAGTATTTT.

The chain recombines TRBV7-9 with TRBJ2-1, with TRBD2 as a possible D gene (6 bases). V was trimmed by 5 bases and J by 8 bases, leaving 16 bases between them. Germline V gene data show CDR1 as SEHNR and CDR2 as FQNEAQ (reference sequence). The CDR3 totals 14 residues. CDR3 sequence (DNA): TGTGCCAGCAGCCCCGGCCAGACTAGGCATGAGCAGTTCTTC. The encoded protein is CASSPGQTRHEQFF.

The rearrangement links TRBV7-2 to TRBJ2-4; D tentatively fits TRBD1 or TRBD2 (5 bases each). The germline V gene has CDR1 SGHTA and CDR2 FQGNSA. The length of the CDR3 is 11 residues. V shed 4 bases and J shed 12 bases, with 10 bases lying between them. The CDR3 bases are TGTGCCAGCAGCTACTTGGGGGATCAGTACTTC. Translating gives CASSYLGDQYF.

The chain joins TRBV29-1 to TRBJ2-3; D may correspond to TRBD1 or TRBD2 (6 bases each). Per the germline V gene, CDR1 is SQVTM and CDR2 is ANQGSEA. The CDR3 covers 15 residues. Trimming stripped 6 bases from V and 0 bases from J, with 16 bases between. The CDR3 nucleotides read TGCAGCGTGAACCGGGGGCAGGGGAGCACAGATACGCAGTATTTT. Its translation: CSVNRGQGSTDTQYF.

This clonotype has a handful of counts. The rearrangement joins TRBV6-5 to TRBJ2-5; TRBD2 agrees at 8 bases. Trimming at V came to 2 bases and at J to 5 bases, leaving 10 bases not matched to a gene. Germline lookup yields CDR1 MNHEY and CDR2 SVGAGI. This CDR3 is 16 amino acids long. Here the CDR3 DNA reads TGTGCCAGCAGTTACGGTCAGGGGCGGGAGGAGGAGACCCAGTACTTC. Translation gives CASSYGQGREEETQYF.

The chain uses TRBV6-2 or TRBV6-3 and TRBJ2-1; possibly TRBD2 for D (5 bases). The ends were cut back, 7 bases at V and 10 bases at J, with 11 bases in the middle. Germline assignment: CDR1 MNHEY and CDR2 SVGEGT. The CDR3 runs to 11 residues. The CDR3 nucleotides read TGTGCCAGCATGGGAGTTTTAGAGCAGTTCTTC. Translation: CASMGVLEQFF.

This chain joins TRBV28 and TRBJ2-1, with 8 bases identical to TRBD2. The CDR3 has 15 residues. The junction had 10 bases not matched to a gene; V was cut back by 6 bases and J by 6 bases. Per the germline V gene, CDR1 is MDHEN and CDR2 is SYDVKM. The CDR3 nucleotides are TGTGCCAGCAGGGGACGGCGGGAGGCTCGCAATGAGCAGTTCTTC. Translated: CASRGRREARNEQFF.

This rearrangement joins TRBV7-8 to TRBJ1-5, with a tentative D call TRBD1 (5 bases). Germline V gene data show CDR1 as SGHVS and CDR2 as FQNEAQ. CDR3 length: 12 amino acids. V was pared by 6 bases and J by 9 bases, with 12 bases between. The CDR3 DNA sequence: TGTGCCAGCAGTGTACAGGCGCGGCCCCAGCATTTT. It yields the protein CASSVQARPQHF. Full variable domain (rest looked up from reference TRBV7-8 and TRBJ1-5): GAGVSQSPRYKVAKRGQDVALRCDPISGHVSLFWYQQALGQGPEFLTYFQNEAQLDKSGLPSDRFFAERPEGSVSTLKIQRTQQEDSAVYLCASSVQARPQHFGDGTRLSIL.

This clonotype was detected only a few times. This sequence joins TRBV28 and TRBJ2-6, with D unresolved. Deletions cut 5 bases from V and 0 bases from J, with 14 bases between. CDR3 length: 17 amino acids. In germline, CDR1 is MDHEN, CDR2 SYDVKM. CDR3 nucleotides: TGTGCCAGCAGTGGCTTATCGGCGACCTCTGGGGCCAACGTCCTGACTTTC. Translation: CASSGLSATSGANVLTF. Looking up the rest from reference TRBV28 and TRBJ2-6 gives the full variable domain: DVKVTQSSRYLVKRTGEKVFLECVQDMDHENMFWYRQDPGLGLRLIYFSYDVKMKEKGDIPEGYSVSREKKERFSLILESASTNQTSMYLCASSGLSATSGANVLTFGAGSRLTVL.

This clonotype was seen a few times. The chain employs TRBV6-2 or TRBV6-3 and TRBJ1-1; D not certain. CDR3 length: 15 amino acids. V was pared by 0 bases and J by 3 bases, with 11 bases between. Per the germline V gene, CDR1 is MNHEY and CDR2 is SVGEGT. The CDR3 protein is CASSYSPARHTEAFF. The CDR3 DNA reads as TGTGCCAGCAGTTACTCTCCGGCCCGGCACACTGAAGCTTTCTTT.

The chain recombines TRBV7-2 with TRBJ2-4; a possible D gene is TRBD2 (5 bases). The CDR3 covers 13 residues. Germline CDR1 is SGHTA and CDR2 is FQGNSA. The ends were cut back, 5 bases at V and 8 bases at J, with 13 bases in the middle. The CDR3 sequence is CASSPAGIDIQYF. The CDR3 DNA reads TGTGCCAGCAGCCCCGCGGGTATAGACATTCAGTACTTC.